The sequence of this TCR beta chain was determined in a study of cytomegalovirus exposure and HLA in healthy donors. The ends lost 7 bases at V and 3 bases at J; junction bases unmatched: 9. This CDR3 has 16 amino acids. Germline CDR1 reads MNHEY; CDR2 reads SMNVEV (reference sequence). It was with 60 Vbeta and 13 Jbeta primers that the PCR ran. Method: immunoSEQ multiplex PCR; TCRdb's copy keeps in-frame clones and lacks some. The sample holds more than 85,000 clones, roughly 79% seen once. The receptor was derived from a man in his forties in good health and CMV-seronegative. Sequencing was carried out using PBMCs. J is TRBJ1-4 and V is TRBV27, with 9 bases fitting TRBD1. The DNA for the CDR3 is TGTGCCAGCAAAGGACAGGGGCGGGGGGCTAATGAAAAACTGTTTTTT. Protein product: CASKGQGRGANEKLFF. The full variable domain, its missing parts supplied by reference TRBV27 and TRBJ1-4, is EAQVTQNPRYLITVTGKKLTVTCSQNMNHEYMSWYRQDPGLGLRQIYYSMNVEVTDKGDVPEGYKVSRKEKRNFPLILESPSPNQTSLYFCASKGQGRGANEKLFFGSGTQLSVL.